The 23 T cell receptor beta chains given below trace back to one sample, sequenced in a study of Graves' ophthalmopathy and Graves' hyperthyroidism. The authors amplified TCR beta CDR3 regions, and they did so from RNA transcripts for repertoire sequencing. RT-PCR was first run with HTBI primers, then multiplex PCR in a second round. MiXCR, applied by TCRdb to the multiplex PCR reads, yields one record per CDR3 protein. The sample holds over 450,000 distinct CDR3 sequences, roughly an eighth seen once. Sequencing used blood. These TCRs come from a woman aged 25 to 39 with Graves' ophthalmopathy.

This clonotype appeared a few times. The chain combines TRBV4-3 with TRBJ1-5; no definite D call. The ends were cut back, 0 bases at V and 7 bases at J, with 16 bases in the middle. Germline V gene data show CDR1 as LGHNA and CDR2 as YSLEER. The CDR3 is made up of 16 amino acids. The DNA for the CDR3 is TGCGCCAGCAGCCAAGACTTTTCCCCATTGCGACAGCCCCAGCATTTT. This codes for CASSQDFSPLRQPQHF.

Ten or more counts support this clonotype. The chain is built from TRBV12-3 or TRBV12-4 and TRBJ2-7, with 12 nucleotides matching TRBD1. This CDR3 spans 14 amino acids. V lost 6 bases to trimming and J lost 5 bases; unmatched junction nucleotides: 5. The CDR3 loop is CASRGQGALDEQYF. In nucleotides, the CDR3 is TGTGCCAGCAGGGGACAGGGGGCTTTGGACGAGCAGTACTTC.

This clonotype was detected many times. The J gene is TRBJ2-5, the V gene TRBV29-1; a weak D match, TRBD2 (5 bases). V lost 7 bases, J lost 5 bases, and 11 bases lay in between. This CDR3 is 11 amino acids long. Per germline, CDR1 SQVTM and CDR2 ANQGSEA. CDR3: CSADSPETQYF. The CDR3 coding sequence is TGCAGCGCGGACTCGCCGGAGACCCAGTACTTC.

This clonotype was counted many times. The rearrangement joins TRBV7-2 to TRBJ2-7; the match to TRBD2 covers 11 bases. The length of the CDR3 is 15 residues. V shed 6 bases and J 4 bases; nucleotides not matched to a gene: 8. CDR1 and CDR2 from the germline V gene are SGHTA and FQGNSA. The CDR3 DNA reads TGTGCCAGCAGACCCCGACTAGCGGGGCGGTACGAGCAGTACTTC. Translation: CASRPRLAGRYEQYF.

This sequence joins TRBV30 and TRBJ2-7; D possibly corresponds to TRBD2 (5 bases). The CDR3 consists of 12 residues. Trimming left V 3 bases short and J 1 base short, with 7 bases between. Germline V gives CDR1 GTSNPN, CDR2 SVGIG (reference sequence). This CDR3 is CAWRDWSYEQYF. CDR3 in DNA: TGTGCCTGGAGGGACTGGTCCTACGAGCAGTACTTC.

In this sample, this clonotype turned up a few times. This chain links TRBV30 with TRBJ1-2, with a weak D call TRBD1 (5 bases). This CDR3 is built from 15 residues. Germline V gene sequence: CDR1 GTSNPN, CDR2 SVGIG (reference sequence). V dropped 3 bases and J dropped 0 bases, with 14 bases sitting between them. CDR3 amino acids: CAWSAWGYSNYGYTF. Here the CDR3 DNA reads TGTGCCTGGAGCGCTTGGGGGTACTCTAACTATGGCTACACCTTC.

V gene TRBV6-1 combines with J gene TRBJ2-7; possibly TRBD2 for D (6 bases). Germline V lookup: CDR1 MNHNS, CDR2 SASEGT. This CDR3 is built from 13 residues. The V end was cut by 8 bases, the J end by 3 bases, with 14 bases between. The CDR3 sequence: CASDRGNGYEQYF. CDR3 nucleotide sequence: TGTGCCAGCGACCGGGGGAACGGCTACGAGCAGTACTTC.

V and J are TRBV12-3 or TRBV12-4 and TRBJ2-2; a weak D match, TRBD2 (5 bases). V was pared by 5 bases and J by 7 bases, with 14 bases between. The CDR3 totals 14 residues. The DNA for the CDR3 is TGTGCCAGCAGTCGCAGCGGAAGCGGCGGGGAGCTGTTTTTT. This gives the protein CASSRSGSGGELFF.

The V and J genes are TRBV6-1 and TRBJ2-7; D remains ambiguous. This CDR3 spans 17 amino acids. The V gene's germline CDR1 is MNHNS and CDR2 SASEGT. Trimming stripped 4 bases from V and 1 base from J, with 20 bases between. The CDR3 DNA reads as TGTGCCAGCAGTGTTAGTATCGTAGGAGTATTTTCCTACGAGCAGTACTTC. This codes for CASSVSIVGVFSYEQYF.

The count of this clonotype is one. This chain links TRBV6-5 with TRBJ1-4; a possible D gene is TRBD1 (6 bases). The germline V gene has CDR1 MNHEY and CDR2 SVGAGI. Trimming took off 2 bases at V and 4 bases at J, with 8 bases between the two ends. The CDR3 is 14 residues long. DNA for the CDR3: TGTGCCAGCAGTTACGGGGGGCGTAATGAAAAACTGTTTTTT. Its protein is CASSYGGRNEKLFF.

This clonotype was seen repeatedly, ten times or more. This sequence joins TRBV12-3 or TRBV12-4 and TRBJ1-1; D not resolved. V lost 6 bases to trimming and J lost 1 base, with 15 bases between them. CDR3 length: 15 amino acids. DNA for the CDR3: TGTGCCAGCAGACCCCTAGGCCCGGGGAACACTGAAGCTTTCTTT. The encoded protein is CASRPLGPGNTEAFF.

This clonotype has ten or more counts. V and J are TRBV2 and TRBJ2-2, with 9 positions matching TRBD2. The CDR3 length is 16 residues. V was pared by 5 bases and J by 3 bases, with 7 bases of the junction left unmatched. Germline V gives CDR1 SNHLY, CDR2 FYNNEI. The CDR3 protein is CASSPTSGPHTGELFF. CDR3 sequence (DNA): TGTGCCAGCAGTCCGACTAGCGGACCCCACACCGGGGAGCTGTTTTTT.

This clonotype was seen ten or more times. The chain joins TRBV28 to TRBJ2-7; tentative D call: TRBD2 (5 bases). From germline, CDR1 is MDHEN and CDR2 SYDVKM. V lost 6 bases to trimming and J lost 3 bases, with 18 bases between them. The CDR3 consists of 15 residues. The CDR3 nucleotides read TGTGCCAGCAGAGAGACTACGACCGCTTACTACGAGCAGTACTTC. Protein: CASRETTTAYYEQYF.

This clonotype was seen a few times. A read error may be the cause here, since a much bigger clone is one base away. CDR3 loop: CSAKLQGSQMNTEACF. CDR3 sequence (DNA): TGCAGTGCAAAGCTACAGGGCTCCCAAATGAACACTGAAGCTTGCTTT. V and J are TRBV20-1 and TRBJ1-1; a possible D gene is TRBD1 (6 bases). This CDR3 spans 16 amino acids. CDR1 DFQATT and CDR2 SNEGSKA come from the germline V gene (reference sequence).

This clonotype occurred a few times. This rearrangement joins TRBV5-6 to TRBJ2-5; D is perhaps TRBD2 (5 bases). This CDR3 contains 16 residues. The germline CDR1 and CDR2 sequences are SGHDT and YYEEEE. Trimming left V 1 base short and J 0 bases short, with 13 bases between. CDR3 in DNA: TGTGCCAGCAGCTTGACCGGGAACATCTACCAAGAGACCCAGTACTTC. As protein: CASSLTGNIYQETQYF.

With regard to this clonotype: The junction departs from the called germline gene at one end, perhaps through a read error. The chain employs TRBV5-1 and TRBJ2-4; D possibly matches TRBD1 or TRBD2 (5 bases each). This CDR3 has 16 residues. The germline CDR1 and CDR2 sequences are SGHRS and YFSETQ. Written as DNA, the CDR3 is TGCGCCAGCAGCTTGGATTGGGGGATAGCCAAAAACATTAAGTACTTC. Encoded protein: CASSLDWGIAKNIKYF.

There are many counts of this clonotype. This chain uses TRBV5-1 with TRBJ2-2; TRBD1 aligns across 11 bases. J lost 3 bases, V lost 5 bases, and 3 bases had no gene match. The CDR3 sequence is 15 residues long. Germline CDR1 reads SGHRS; CDR2 reads YFSETQ. CDR3 nucleotides: TGCGCCAGCAGTCGGGACAGGGGGGACACCGGGGAGCTGTTTTTT. This encodes CASSRDRGDTGELFF.

This clonotype was counted ten times or more. The V call is TRBV3-1, the J call TRBJ2-7; TRBD1 is a possible D gene (6 bases). The CDR3 runs 15 residues. In germline, CDR1 is LGHDT, CDR2 YNNKEL (reference sequence). V was trimmed by 1 base and J by 6 bases, leaving 16 bases between them. The CDR3 spells CASSQVANSRGEQYF. The CDR3 nucleotides read TGTGCCAGCAGCCAAGTAGCTAACAGCAGGGGCGAGCAGTACTTC.

This clonotype was recorded a few times. This may arise from a read error, as a much more abundant clone is one base away. The chain carries TRBV6-5 and TRBJ2-7; 8 positions agree with TRBD1. Germline V gene sequence: CDR1 MNHEY, CDR2 SVGAGI. J lost 3 bases, V lost 0 bases, and 7 bases had no gene match. There are 16 residues in the CDR3. DNA for the CDR3: TGTGCCAGCAGTTACTCCTGCCAGGGGGCATTCTACGAGCAGTACTTC. This sequence encodes CASSYSCQGAFYEQYF.

The rearrangement links TRBV24-1 to TRBJ2-2, with 8 bases fitting TRBD2. The CDR3 is 16 amino acids. V shed 4 bases and J 4 bases; nucleotides not matched to a gene: 7. Germline CDR1 reads KGHDR; CDR2 reads SFDVKD. As DNA, the CDR3 is TGTGCCACCAGTGAGTCAGCGGGAGCGGTCACCGGGGAGCTGTTTTTT. This translates into CATSESAGAVTGELFF.

This chain connects TRBV20-1 to TRBJ2-7; TRBD2 is a possible D gene (5 bases). Trimming cost V 2 bases and J 4 bases, with 18 bases left between them. The V gene's germline CDR1 is DFQATT and CDR2 SNEGSKA (reference sequence). The length of the CDR3 is 15 residues. Here the CDR3 DNA reads TGCAGTGCTAGACGACTGGGAGTATCCCTATACGAGCAGTACTTC. Translation: CSARRLGVSLYEQYF.

The chain recombines TRBV6-2 or TRBV6-3 with TRBJ2-7; the D gene is possibly TRBD2 (5 bases). This CDR3 has 14 amino acids. V lost 7 bases to trimming and J lost 3 bases, with 16 bases between them. Germline-derived CDR1 and CDR2 are MNHEY and SVGEGT. This CDR3 reads CASTLPGGIYEQYF. Written as DNA, the CDR3 is TGTGCCAGCACCTTACCCGGAGGTATCTACGAGCAGTACTTC.

This clonotype was seen repeatedly, ten times or more. The rearrangement uses TRBV11-2 and TRBJ1-1, with a possible D match to TRBD1 (5 bases). Trimming took 0 bases from V and 5 from J, leaving 10 bases between them. The CDR3 consists of 14 residues. Germline V CDR1 and CDR2: SGHAT, FQNNGV. As DNA, the CDR3 is TGTGCCAGCAGCTTAGACGGGGGGGTAACTGAAGCTTTCTTT. Its protein is CASSLDGGVTEAFF.